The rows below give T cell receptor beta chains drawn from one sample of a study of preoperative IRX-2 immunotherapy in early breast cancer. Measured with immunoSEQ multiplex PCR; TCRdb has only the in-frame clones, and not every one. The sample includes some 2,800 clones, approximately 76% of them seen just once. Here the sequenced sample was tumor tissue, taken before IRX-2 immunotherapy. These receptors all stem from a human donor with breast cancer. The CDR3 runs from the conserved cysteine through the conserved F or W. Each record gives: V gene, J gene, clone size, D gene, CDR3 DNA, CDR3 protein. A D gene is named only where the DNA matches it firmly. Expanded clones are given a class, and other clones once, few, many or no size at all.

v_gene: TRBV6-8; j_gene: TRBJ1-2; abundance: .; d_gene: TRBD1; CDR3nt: TGTGCCAGCATTTTACGCCTGGGACAGTATGGCTACACCTTC; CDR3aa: CASILRLGQYGYTF
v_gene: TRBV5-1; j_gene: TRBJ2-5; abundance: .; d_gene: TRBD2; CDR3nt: TGCGCCAGCAGCTTGGAGGGACTACTGAGAGAGACCCAGTACTTC; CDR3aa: CASSLEGLLRETQYF
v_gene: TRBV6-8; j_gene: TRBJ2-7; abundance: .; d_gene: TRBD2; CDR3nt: TGTGTCAGCAGGCTGACTAGCGCCTACTCCTACGAGCAGTACTTC; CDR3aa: CVSRLTSAYSYEQYF
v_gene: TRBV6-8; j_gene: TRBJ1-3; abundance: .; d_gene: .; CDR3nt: TGTGCCAGCAGTAACAGGGGAAACACCATATATTTT; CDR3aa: CASSNRGNTIYF
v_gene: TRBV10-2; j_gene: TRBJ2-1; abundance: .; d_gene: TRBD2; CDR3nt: TGCGCCAGCAGTGAGAAAATCGGACTAGCGGGGGAATCAACCTCCTACAATGAGCAGTTCTTC; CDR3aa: CASSEKIGLAGESTSYNEQFF
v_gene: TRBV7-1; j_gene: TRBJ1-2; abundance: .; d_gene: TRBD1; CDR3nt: TGTGCCAGCAGCGCCGACAGGGTTGGTGGCTACACCTTC; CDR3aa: CASSADRVGGYTF
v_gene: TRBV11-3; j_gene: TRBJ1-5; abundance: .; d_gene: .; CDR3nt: TGTGCCAGCAGCTTGGGGCTCCTTGGGAATCAGCCCCAGCATTTT; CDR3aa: CASSLGLLGNQPQHF
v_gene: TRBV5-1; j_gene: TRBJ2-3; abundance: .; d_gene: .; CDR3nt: TGCGCCAGCAGTTCATACGGGGGCACAGATACGCAGTATTTT; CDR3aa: CASSSYGGTDTQYF
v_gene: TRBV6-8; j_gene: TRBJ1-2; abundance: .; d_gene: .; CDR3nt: TGTGCCAGCAGTTACTCGAGGCCACCCTATGGCTACACCTTC; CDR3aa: CASSYSRPPYGYTF
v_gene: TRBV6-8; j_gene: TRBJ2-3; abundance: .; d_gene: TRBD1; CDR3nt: TGTGCCAGCAGCCTCACGGACAGGGGGCTGGATACGCAGTATTTT; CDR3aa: CASSLTDRGLDTQYF
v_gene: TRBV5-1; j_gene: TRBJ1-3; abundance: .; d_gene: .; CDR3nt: TGCGCCAGCAGCTTGGATGGAGGGACTGGAAACACCATATATTTT; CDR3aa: CASSLDGGTGNTIYF
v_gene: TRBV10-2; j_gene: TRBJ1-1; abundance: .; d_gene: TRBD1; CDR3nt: TGCGCCATCAAGGGGGCGCGAGGTGAAGCTTTCTTT; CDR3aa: CAIKGARGEAFF
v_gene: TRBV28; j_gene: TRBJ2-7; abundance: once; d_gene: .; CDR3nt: TGTGCCAGCAGTACTCGGGGTCCCTCCTACGAGCAGTACTTC; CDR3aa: CASSTRGPSYEQYF
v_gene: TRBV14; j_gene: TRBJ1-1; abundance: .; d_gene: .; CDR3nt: TGTGCCAGCAGCCATGCCGGGGCCCTGATGAACACTGAAGCTTTCTTT; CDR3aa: CASSHAGALMNTEAFF
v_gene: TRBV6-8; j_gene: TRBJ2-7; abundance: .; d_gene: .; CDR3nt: TGTGCCAGCAGTTACCGCCAGGTATACGAGCAGTACTTC; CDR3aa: CASSYRQVYEQYF
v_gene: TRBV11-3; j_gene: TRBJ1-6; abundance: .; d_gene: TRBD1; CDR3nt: TGTGCCAGCAGCTTTAGACAGGGGGCGGGTTCACCCCTCCACTTT; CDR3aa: CASSFRQGAGSPLHF
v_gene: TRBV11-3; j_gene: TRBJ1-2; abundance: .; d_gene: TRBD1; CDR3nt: TGTGCCAGCAGCTTGTGGCAGGGGGCGGTTGGCTACACCTTC; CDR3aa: CASSLWQGAVGYTF
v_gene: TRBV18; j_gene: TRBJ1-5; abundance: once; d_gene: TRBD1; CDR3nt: TGTGCCAGCTCACCCCTACGACAGGGGGCGAGCGGCAATCAGCCCCAGCATTTT; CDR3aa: CASSPLRQGASGNQPQHF
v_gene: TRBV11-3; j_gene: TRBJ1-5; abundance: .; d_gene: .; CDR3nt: TGTGCCAGCAGCTTAGGGATAGGGCTCAATCAGCCCCAGCATTTT; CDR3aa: CASSLGIGLNQPQHF
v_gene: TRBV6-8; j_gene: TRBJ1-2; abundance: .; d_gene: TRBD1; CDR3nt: TGTGCCAGCAGCACAGGGGACAACTATGGCTACACCTTC; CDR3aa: CASSTGDNYGYTF
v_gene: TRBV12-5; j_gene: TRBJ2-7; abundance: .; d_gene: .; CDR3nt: TGTGCCAGCACGGCCTTTCCCTACGAGCAGTACTTC; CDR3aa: CASTAFPYEQYF
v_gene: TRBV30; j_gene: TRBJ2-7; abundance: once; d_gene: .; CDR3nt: TGTGCCTGGAGTGTACGGCGGGGCTCCTACGAGCAGTACTTC; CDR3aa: CAWSVRRGSYEQYF
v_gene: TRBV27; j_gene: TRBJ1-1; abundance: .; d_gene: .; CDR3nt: TGTGCCAGCAGTTTTGGCCCGGGGAACACTGAAGCTTTCTTT; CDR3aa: CASSFGPGNTEAFF
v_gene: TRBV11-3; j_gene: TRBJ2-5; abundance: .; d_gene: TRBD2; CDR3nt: TGTGCCAGCAGCCTTTTAGCGGGAGGAAGGGGAGAGACCCAGTACTTC; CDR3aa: CASSLLAGGRGETQYF
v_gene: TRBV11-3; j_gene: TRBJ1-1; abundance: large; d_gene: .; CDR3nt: TGTGCCAGCAGCTTAGGGACAAACCTGAACACTGAAGCTTTCTTT; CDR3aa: CASSLGTNLNTEAFF
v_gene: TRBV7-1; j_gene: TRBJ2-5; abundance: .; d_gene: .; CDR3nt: TGTGCCAGCAGCCAAGGTCCGTCAGAGACCCAGTACTTC; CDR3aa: CASSQGPSETQYF
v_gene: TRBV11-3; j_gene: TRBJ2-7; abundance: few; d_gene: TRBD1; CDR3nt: TGTGCCAGCAGCTGGGGACAGGGTGGGTTTGAGCAGTACTTC; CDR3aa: CASSWGQGGFEQYF
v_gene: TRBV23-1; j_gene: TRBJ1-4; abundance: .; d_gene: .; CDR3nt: TGCGCCAGCAGCCAGGCAACAGGGCCTGGGGATAATGAAAAACTGTTTTTT; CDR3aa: CASSQATGPGDNEKLFF
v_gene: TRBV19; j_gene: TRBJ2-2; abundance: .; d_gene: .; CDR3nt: TGTGCCACCTATCCGAGGACGGGGACGAACACCGGGGAGCTGTTTTTT; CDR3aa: CATYPRTGTNTGELFF
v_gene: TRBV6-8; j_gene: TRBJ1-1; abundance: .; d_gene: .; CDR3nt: TGTGCCAGCACACGTTTTTCAGGTGAAGCTTTCTTT; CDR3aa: CASTRFSGEAFF
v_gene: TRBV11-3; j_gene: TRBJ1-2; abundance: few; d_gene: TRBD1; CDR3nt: TGTGCCAGCAGCCACAGCGGGACAGGGGCCGCCTATGGCTACACCTTC; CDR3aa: CASSHSGTGAAYGYTF
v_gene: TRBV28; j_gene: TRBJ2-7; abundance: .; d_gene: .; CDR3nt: TGTGCCAGCAGTTTATACCCTTTATTCGGGAGATACTACGAGCAGTACTTC; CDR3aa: CASSLYPLFGRYYEQYF
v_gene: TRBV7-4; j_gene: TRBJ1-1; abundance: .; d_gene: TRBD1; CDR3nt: TGTGCCAGCAGCTATAGACAGGGACTTGAAGCTTTCTTT; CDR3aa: CASSYRQGLEAFF
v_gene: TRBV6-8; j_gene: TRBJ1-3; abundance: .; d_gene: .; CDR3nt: TGTGCTACACAGTCGTCCTCTGGAAACACCATATATTTT; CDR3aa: CATQSSSGNTIYF
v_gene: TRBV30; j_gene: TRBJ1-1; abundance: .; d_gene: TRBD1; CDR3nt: TGTGCCTGGAGTCACCGGACAGGGATGAACACTGAAGCTTTCTTT; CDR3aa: CAWSHRTGMNTEAFF
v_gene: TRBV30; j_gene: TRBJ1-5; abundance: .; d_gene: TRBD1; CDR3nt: TGTGCCTGGAGCCGAACCGGGACAGTCCGACAGCCCCAGCATTTT; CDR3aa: CAWSRTGTVRQPQHF
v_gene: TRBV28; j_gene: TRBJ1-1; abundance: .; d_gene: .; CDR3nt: TGTGCCAGCAGCTCCGGACAGAGCACTGAAGCTTTCTTT; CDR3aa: CASSSGQSTEAFF
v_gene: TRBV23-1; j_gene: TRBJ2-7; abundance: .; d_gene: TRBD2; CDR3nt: TGCGCCAGCAGCCAAGGGGAGCGGGGCCTAGCGGGGGTTACCTACGAGCAGTACTTC; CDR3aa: CASSQGERGLAGVTYEQYF
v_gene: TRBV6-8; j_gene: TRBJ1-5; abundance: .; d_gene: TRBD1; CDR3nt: TGTGCCAGCAGTCCCGGGACAGGGGGTTATCAGCCCCAGCATTTT; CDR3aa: CASSPGTGGYQPQHF
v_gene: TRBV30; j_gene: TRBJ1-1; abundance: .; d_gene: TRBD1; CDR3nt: TGTGCCTGGGGCAGGGGGACTACCACTGAAGCTTTCTTT; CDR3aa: CAWGRGTTTEAFF
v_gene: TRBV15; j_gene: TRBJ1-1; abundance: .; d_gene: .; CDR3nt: TGTGCCACAAGACTGTGGGGGGACGTAACAGGTGAAGCTTTCTTT; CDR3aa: CATRLWGDVTGEAFF
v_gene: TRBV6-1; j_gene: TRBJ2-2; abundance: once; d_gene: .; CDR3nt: TGTGCCAGCAGTGAAGGGACAGCGAACACCGGGGAGCTGTTTTTT; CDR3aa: CASSEGTANTGELFF
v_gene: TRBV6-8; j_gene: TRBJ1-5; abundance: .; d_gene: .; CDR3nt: TGTGCCAGCGAGACAGCACCCAATCAGCCCCAGCATTTT; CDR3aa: CASETAPNQPQHF
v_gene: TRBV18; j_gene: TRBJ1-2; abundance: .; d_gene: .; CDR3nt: TGTGCCAGCTCACCACCTCGGGCAGGGACCTATGGCTACACCTTC; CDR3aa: CASSPPRAGTYGYTF
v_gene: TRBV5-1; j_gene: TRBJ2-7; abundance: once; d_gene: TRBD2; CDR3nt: TGCGCCAGCAACCCCGGACTAGCGAATTCCTACGAGCAGTACTTC; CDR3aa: CASNPGLANSYEQYF
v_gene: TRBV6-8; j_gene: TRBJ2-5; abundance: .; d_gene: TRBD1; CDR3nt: TGTGCCAGCAGCTTTGGACAGGGAGAGATGGAGACCCAGTACTTC; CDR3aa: CASSFGQGEMETQYF
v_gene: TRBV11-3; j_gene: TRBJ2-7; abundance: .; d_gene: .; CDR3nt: TGTGCCAGCAGCTTAAGGGACGGAACCTACGAGCAGTACTTC; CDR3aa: CASSLRDGTYEQYF
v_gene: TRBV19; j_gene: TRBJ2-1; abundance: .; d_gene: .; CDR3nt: TGTGCCAGTAAGGACCTTATGAAGGGAAGGGGCAATGAGCAGTTCTTC; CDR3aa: CASKDLMKGRGNEQFF